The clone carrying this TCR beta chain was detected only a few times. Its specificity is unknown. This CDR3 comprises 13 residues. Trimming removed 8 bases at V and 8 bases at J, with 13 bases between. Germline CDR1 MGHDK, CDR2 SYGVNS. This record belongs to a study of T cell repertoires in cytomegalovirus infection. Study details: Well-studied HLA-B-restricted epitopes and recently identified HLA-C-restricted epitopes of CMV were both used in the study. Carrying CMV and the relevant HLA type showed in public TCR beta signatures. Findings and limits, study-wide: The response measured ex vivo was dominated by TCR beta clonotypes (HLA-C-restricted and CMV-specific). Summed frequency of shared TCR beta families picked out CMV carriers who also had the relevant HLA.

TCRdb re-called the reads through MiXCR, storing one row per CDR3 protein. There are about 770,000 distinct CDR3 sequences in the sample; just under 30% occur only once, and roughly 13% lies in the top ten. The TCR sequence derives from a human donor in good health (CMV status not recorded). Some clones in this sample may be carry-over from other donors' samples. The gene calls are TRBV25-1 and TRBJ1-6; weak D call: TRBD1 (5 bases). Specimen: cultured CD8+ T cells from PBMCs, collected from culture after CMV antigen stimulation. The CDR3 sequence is CASSPAGDSPLHF. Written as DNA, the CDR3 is TGTGCCAGCTCACCCGCGGGGGATTCACCCCTCCACTTT.